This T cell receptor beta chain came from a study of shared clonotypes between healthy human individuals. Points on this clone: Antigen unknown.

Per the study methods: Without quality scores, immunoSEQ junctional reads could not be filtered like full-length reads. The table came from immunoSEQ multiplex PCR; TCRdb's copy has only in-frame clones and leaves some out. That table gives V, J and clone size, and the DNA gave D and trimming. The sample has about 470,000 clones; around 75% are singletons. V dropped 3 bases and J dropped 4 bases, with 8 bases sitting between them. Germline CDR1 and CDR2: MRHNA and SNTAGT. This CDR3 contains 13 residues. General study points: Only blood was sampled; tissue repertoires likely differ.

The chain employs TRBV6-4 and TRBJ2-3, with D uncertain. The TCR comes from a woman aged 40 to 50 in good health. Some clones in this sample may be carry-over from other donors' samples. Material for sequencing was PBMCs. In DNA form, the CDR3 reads TGTGCCAGCAGTGAGGGATGGGCAGATACGCAGTATTTT. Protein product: CASSEGWADTQYF.